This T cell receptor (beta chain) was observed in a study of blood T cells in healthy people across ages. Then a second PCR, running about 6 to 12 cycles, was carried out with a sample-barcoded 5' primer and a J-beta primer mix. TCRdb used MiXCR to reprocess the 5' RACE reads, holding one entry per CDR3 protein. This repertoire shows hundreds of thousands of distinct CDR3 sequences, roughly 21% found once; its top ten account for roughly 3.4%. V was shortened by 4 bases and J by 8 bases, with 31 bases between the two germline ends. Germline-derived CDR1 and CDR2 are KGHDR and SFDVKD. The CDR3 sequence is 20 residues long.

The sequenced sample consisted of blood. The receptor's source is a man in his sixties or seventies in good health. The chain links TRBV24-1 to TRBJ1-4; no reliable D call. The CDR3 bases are TGTGCCACCAGTGACGAAAATTGGAATGGACGGGATTCAGGAAGGGAAAAACTGTTTTTT. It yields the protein CATSDENWNGRDSGREKLFF.